Each of the 8 T cell receptor beta chains below was sequenced from the same sample in a study of T cells in Graves' hyperthyroidism and ophthalmopathy. TCR beta CDR3 regions were amplified from RNA transcripts. Primed by the HTBI set, a first-round RT-PCR was run on the TCR CDR3. TCRdb used MiXCR to reprocess the multiplex PCR reads, holding one entry per CDR3 protein. This sample has approximately 700,000 distinct CDR3 sequences, with less than 20% found just once. Material: blood. These receptors were collected from a man in his late teens or twenties with Graves' hyperthyroidism.

V and J are TRBV7-9 and TRBJ2-1; possibly TRBD1 for D (6 bases). CDR3 length: 12 residues. V was pared by 8 bases and J by 4 bases, with 9 bases between. From germline, CDR1 is SEHNR and CDR2 FQNEAQ (reference sequence). The CDR3 DNA reads as TGTGCCAGCGAACAGGGATACAATGAGCAGTTCTTC. Its translation is CASEQGYNEQFF.

This clonotype was seen more than once but under ten times. The chain recombines TRBV9 with TRBJ2-1, with 15 bases fitting TRBD2. This CDR3 is 17 amino acids long. V dropped 2 bases and J dropped 3; count of bases not matched to a gene: 3. The germline CDR1 and CDR2 sequences are SGDLS and YYNGEE. The CDR3 sequence: CASSVGLAGGSYNEQFF. The DNA for the CDR3 is TGTGCCAGCAGCGTTGGACTAGCGGGAGGGAGCTACAATGAGCAGTTCTTC. Looking up the rest from reference TRBV9 and TRBJ2-1 gives the full variable domain: DSGVTQTPKHLITATGQRVTLRCSPRSGDLSVYWYQQSLDQGLQFLIQYYNGEERAKGNILERFSAQQFPDLHSELNLSSLELGDSALYFCASSVGLAGGSYNEQFFGPGTRLTVL.

This clonotype was seen a few times. V gene TRBV19 combines with J gene TRBJ2-3; D may be TRBD2 (6 bases). Trimming removed 3 bases at V and 3 bases at J, with 10 bases between. This CDR3 is 14 amino acids long. Per the germline V gene, CDR1 is LNHDA and CDR2 is SQIVND (reference sequence). DNA for the CDR3: TGTGCCAGTAGTATTCGGGCGGGGACAGATACGCAGTATTTT. Translation gives CASSIRAGTDTQYF. The full variable domain, with the rest looked up from reference TRBV19 and TRBJ2-3, is DGGITQSPKYLFRKEGQNVTLSCEQNLNHDAMYWYRQDPGQGLRLIYYSQIVNDFQKGDIAEGYSVSREKKESFPLTVTSAQKNPTAFYLCASSIRAGTDTQYFGPGTRLTVL.

This clonotype appeared many times. The chain recombines TRBV24-1 with TRBJ2-1, with TRBD2 matching 11 bases. The CDR3 is 16 amino acids. The trim removed 3 bases at V and 7 bases at J, leaving 7 bases unmatched. Germline-derived CDR1 and CDR2 are KGHDR and SFDVKD. The CDR3, as DNA: TGTGCCACCAGTGATATACTAGCGGGAGTTCGGAATGAGCAGTTCTTC. Encoded protein: CATSDILAGVRNEQFF.

This clonotype was detected ten times or more. The chain has TRBV28 and TRBJ2-7; 7 nucleotides agree with TRBD1. The CDR3 loop spans 15 amino acids. Per germline, CDR1 MDHEN and CDR2 SYDVKM. Unmatched junction bases numbered 8, after V lost 4 bases and J lost 2 bases. CDR3 sequence reads: CASSSIGTETYEQYF. The CDR3, as DNA: TGTGCCAGCAGTTCCATCGGGACAGAGACCTACGAGCAGTACTTC.

The J gene is TRBJ2-7, the V gene TRBV4-1; D is perhaps TRBD2 (6 bases). Germline V gene sequence: CDR1 MGHRA, CDR2 YSYEKL. V lost 1 base and J 1 base, leaving 11 bases between the germline ends. The CDR3 contains 15 residues. The CDR3 sequence is CASSQAGGVSYEQYF. The CDR3 DNA follows: TGCGCCAGCAGCCAAGCAGGCGGGGTATCCTACGAGCAGTACTTC.

This clonotype showed up many times. This chain links TRBV5-5 with TRBJ1-1; D unclear. The germline V gene encodes CDR1 SGHKS and CDR2 YYEKEE (reference sequence). This CDR3 has 11 residues. Trimming shortened V by 0 bases and J by 7 bases, and 4 bases separated the two germline ends. The CDR3 sequence is CASSLVIEAFF. CDR3 bases: TGTGCCAGCAGCTTGGTTATTGAAGCTTTCTTT.

The chain links TRBV20-1 to TRBJ1-4; D uncertain. The V end was cut by 3 bases, the J end by 3 bases, with 5 bases between. The CDR3 consists of 12 residues. CDR1 is DFQATT and CDR2 is SNEGSKA in the germline V gene (reference sequence). This CDR3 reads CSASSPNEKLFF. For the CDR3, the DNA is TGCAGTGCTAGTTCACCTAATGAAAAACTGTTTTTT.